This T cell receptor (beta chain) was sequenced in a study of cytomegalovirus exposure and HLA in healthy donors. About this clone itself: Its specificity is unknown.

The PCR contained 60 Vbeta and 13 Jbeta primers. Some clones are missing from TCRdb's copy, which holds only in-frame ones; the method was immunoSEQ multiplex PCR. Recorded here are around 140,000 clones; the top ten clones represent 1.5% to 1.7%. Findings and limits, study-wide: In a later analysis, fewer than 20,000 TCR beta sequences were associated with HLA alleles at 0.05 false discovery rate.

Trimming left V 2 bases short and J 6 bases short, with 8 bases between. Germline lookup yields CDR1 MDHEN and CDR2 SYDVKM. The CDR3 is 13 residues long. This clonotype originated in a woman between 40 and 50 years old in good health and CMV-seronegative. Sequencing was performed on PBMCs. V and J are TRBV28 and TRBJ1-5, with D maybe TRBD1 (6 bases). CDR3 bases: TGTGCCAGCAGTTTAAGGGGGACTCAGCCCCAGCATTTT. It specifies CASSLRGTQPQHF. Variable domain in full (rest from reference TRBV28 and TRBJ1-5): DVKVTQSSRYLVKRTGEKVFLECVQDMDHENMFWYRQDPGLGLRLIYFSYDVKMKEKGDIPEGYSVSREKKERFSLILESASTNQTSMYLCASSLRGTQPQHFGDGTRLSIL.